The T cell receptor (beta chain) described here comes from a study of T cells in Graves' hyperthyroidism and ophthalmopathy. Study summary: Peripheral blood draws took place at initial diagnosis, ahead of any treatment.

The table lists this clonotype with many counts. Antigen: not known. The CDR3 totals 12 residues. V gave up 8 bases and J gave up 6 bases, with 11 bases separating them. Germline V CDR1 and CDR2: MNHNS, SASEGT. For ophthalmopathy patients, the Clinical Activity Score was at least 3 and the NOSPECS grade at least 4; duration was under 3 months. Patients showing uncontrolled infection, other autoimmune disease, pregnancy or lactation were ineligible. The investigators amplified TCR beta CDR3 regions from RNA transcripts. First-round RT-PCR targeting the TCR CDR3 was performed with the HTBI primer set. TCRdb reanalysed the multiplex PCR reads using MiXCR and keeps one entry per CDR3 protein. Among about 350,000 distinct CDR3 sequences, about 15% were seen once, and the ten largest hold about 20%. Study-level findings and limits: Most clonotypes expanded in thyroid above 0.001 were likewise present in blood.

The sample taken for sequencing was blood. This TCR was recovered from a woman aged 60-75 years with Graves' ophthalmopathy. This chain links TRBV6-1 with TRBJ2-1, with D perhaps being TRBD1 or TRBD2 (5 bases each). The CDR3 spells CASGTRGNEQFF. The CDR3 nucleotides read TGTGCCAGCGGGACCAGAGGCAATGAGCAGTTCTTC.